This entry is about one TCR beta chain. The sample holds a few counts of this clonotype. Its antigen is still unknown. No qualities accompany the bases; no much larger clone lies one base away. For CDR1 and CDR2, the germline V gene lists MNHEY and SVGAGI. CDR3 length: 16 amino acids, cysteine to phenylalanine. Solely the CDR3 DNA is kept, with 48 bases framed from the first base. Relative to germline, V is 2 bases shorter and J is 2 bases shorter, with 15 bases between their ends. The data are from a study of breast tumors, draining lymph nodes, adjacent tissues (dated by TCRdb to between 2015 and 2016). Broadly, across the study: The study compared TCR beta repertoires across tumor, adjacent nontumor tissue and axillary lymph nodes from breast cancer patients. In human breast cancer, the study set out to assess how tumor, surrounding tissue and draining lymph node repertoires relate to one another and whether T cells might be exchanged between them.

The instrument was an Illumina HiSeq 2000. TCR beta chain libraries were generated by multiplex PCR amplification. High-throughput sequencing was used to analyze the amplified TCR beta chain products. TCRdb itself trimmed the public reads at Q25 with fastp, ran MiXCR and retained productive beta chains. Each CDR3 protein appears once, grouped with its most common genes and DNA. Here the sample has tens of thousands of distinct CDR3 sequences; 36% occur a single time. The ten largest clones add up to 11% of the sample. Broad study findings and their caveats: The data were judged consistent with most tumor T cells deriving from the lymph node and then expanding within tumor tissue. Tumor and nontumor tissue repertoires were significantly more similar in luminal-like than in basal-like breast cancer. The conclusion that tumor T cells originate in lymph nodes was framed as consistent with a hypothesis rather than directly demonstrated. Tumor T-cell repertoires showed less diversity than lymph node repertoires and more diversity than nontumor tissue repertoires, and tumor T-cell repertoires showed preferential V and J gene usage.

The receptor comes from a female donor with breast cancer. Some clones in this sample may be carry-over from other donors' samples. Sequencing was done on a sample of breast tumor tissue. The rearrangement joined TRBV6-5 to TRBJ2-5; the D gene is perhaps TRBD1, on 6 matching bases. The CDR3 loop reads CASSYKLIGTQETQYF. The DNA sequence reads TGTGCCAGCAGTTACAAGCTGATCGGGACACAAGAGACCCAGTACTTC.